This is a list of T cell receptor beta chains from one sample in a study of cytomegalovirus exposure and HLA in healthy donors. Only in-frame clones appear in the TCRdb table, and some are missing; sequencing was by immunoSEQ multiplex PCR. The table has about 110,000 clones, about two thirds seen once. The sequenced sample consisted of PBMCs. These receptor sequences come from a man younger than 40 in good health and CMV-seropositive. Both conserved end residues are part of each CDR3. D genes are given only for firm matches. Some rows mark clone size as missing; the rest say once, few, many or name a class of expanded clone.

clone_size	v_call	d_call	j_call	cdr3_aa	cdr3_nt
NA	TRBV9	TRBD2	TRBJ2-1	CASSGSSGVYNEQFF	TGTGCCAGCTCAGGTAGTAGCGGGGTCTACAATGAGCAGTTCTTC
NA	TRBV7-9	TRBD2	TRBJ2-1	CASSLGLADNEQFF	TGTGCCAGCAGCTTGGGACTAGCCGACAATGAGCAGTTCTTC
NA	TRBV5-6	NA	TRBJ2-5	CASSLGTILGAQETQYF	TGTGCCAGCAGCTTGGGAACCATCTTGGGGGCCCAAGAGACCCAGTACTTC
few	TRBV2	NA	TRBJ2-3	CASSRRADTQYF	TGTGCCAGCAGCCGCAGGGCAGATACGCAGTATTTT
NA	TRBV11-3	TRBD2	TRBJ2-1	CASSLTSGRYNEQFF	TGTGCCAGCAGCCTTACTAGCGGGAGGTACAATGAGCAGTTCTTC
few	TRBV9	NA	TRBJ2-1	CASSVSRGPYNEQFF	TGTGCCAGCAGCGTATCGCGGGGGCCCTACAATGAGCAGTTCTTC
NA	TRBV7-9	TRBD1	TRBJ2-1	CASSSYRDRPEKQFF	TGTGCCAGCAGCTCTTACCGGGACAGGCCCGAGAAGCAGTTCTTC
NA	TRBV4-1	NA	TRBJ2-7	CASSPLGGPSYEQYF	TGCGCCAGCAGCCCTTTGGGGGGGCCCTCCTACGAGCAGTACTTC
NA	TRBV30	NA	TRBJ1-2	CAWTVDMGGDYGYTF	TGTGCCTGGACGGTCGATATGGGAGGCGACTATGGCTACACCTTC
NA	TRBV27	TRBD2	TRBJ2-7	CASSRSGGRLYEQYF	TGTGCCAGCAGTCGGAGCGGGGGCCGACTCTACGAGCAGTACTTC
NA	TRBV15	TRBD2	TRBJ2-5	CATSRPGGRETQYF	TGTGCCACCAGCAGACCCGGGGGGAGAGAGACCCAGTACTTC
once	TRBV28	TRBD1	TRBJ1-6	CASRPGTGQNSPLHF	TGTGCCAGCAGACCCGGGACAGGGCAGAATTCACCCCTCCACTTT
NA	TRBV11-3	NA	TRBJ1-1	CASRANMNTEAFF	TGTGCCAGCCGCGCAAATATGAACACTGAAGCTTTCTTT
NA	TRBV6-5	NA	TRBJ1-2	CASSYGQNYGYTF	TGTGCCAGCAGTTACGGGCAGAACTATGGCTACACCTTC
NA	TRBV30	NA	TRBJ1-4	CAWSVMGAVTNEKLFF	TGTGCCTGGAGTGTGATGGGAGCCGTGACTAATGAAAAACTGTTTTTT
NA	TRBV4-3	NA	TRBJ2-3	CASSQGAGLTDTQYF	TGCGCCAGCAGCCAAGGCGCGGGCCTCACAGATACGCAGTATTTT
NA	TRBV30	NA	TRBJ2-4	CAWDSQGSKNIQYF	TGTGCCTGGGACTCACAGGGATCCAAAAACATTCAGTACTTC
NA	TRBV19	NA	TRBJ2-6	CASTTRDSGANVLTF	TGTGCCAGTACCACTAGGGACTCTGGGGCCAACGTCCTGACTTTC
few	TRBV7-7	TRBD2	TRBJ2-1	CASSSSALAGVNEQFF	TGTGCTAGCAGCTCAAGCGCCCTAGCGGGAGTCAATGAGCAGTTCTTC
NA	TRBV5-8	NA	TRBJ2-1	CASSLVITGLIGQFF	TGTGCCAGCAGCTTGGTTATAACAGGGTTGATAGGGCAGTTCTTC
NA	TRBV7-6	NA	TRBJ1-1	CASSPNADSTEAFF	TGTGCCAGCAGCCCCAACGCTGACAGCACTGAAGCTTTCTTT
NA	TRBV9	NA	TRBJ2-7	CASSVGGTDMSYEQYF	TGTGCCAGCAGCGTTGGAGGGACGGACATGTCCTACGAGCAGTACTTC
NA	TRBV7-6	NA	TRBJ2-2	CASSLPGNLFPGELFF	TGTGCCAGCAGCCTCCCGGGGAATCTATTCCCCGGGGAGCTGTTTTTT
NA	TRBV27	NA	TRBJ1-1	CASSLAQNTEAFF	TGTGCCAGCAGTTTGGCCCAGAACACTGAAGCTTTCTTT
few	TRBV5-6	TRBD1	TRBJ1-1	CASSVGQGTEAFF	TGTGCCAGCAGCGTCGGACAGGGCACTGAAGCTTTCTTT
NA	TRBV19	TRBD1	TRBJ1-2	CATLRQGVDGYTF	TGTGCCACCCTCAGGCAGGGGGTTGATGGCTACACCTTC
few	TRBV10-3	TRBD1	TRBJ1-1	CAIGGQGTEAFF	TGTGCCATCGGAGGACAGGGAACTGAAGCTTTCTTT
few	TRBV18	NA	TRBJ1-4	CASSPPRAGGEKLFF	TGTGCCAGCTCACCACCAAGGGCTGGAGGTGAAAAACTGTTTTTT
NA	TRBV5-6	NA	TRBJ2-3	CASSRRRSLGEQYF	TGTGCCAGCAGCCGGCGACGGAGTTTGGGAGAGCAGTATTTT
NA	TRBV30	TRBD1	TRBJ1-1	CAWSQTGGFEAFF	TGTGCCTGGAGTCAGACAGGGGGCTTTGAAGCTTTCTTT
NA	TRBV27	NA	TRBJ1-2	CASSSEVDYGYTF	TGTGCCAGCAGTTCGGAGGTGGACTATGGCTACACCTTC
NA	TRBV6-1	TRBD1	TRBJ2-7	CASTQTGGFYEQYF	TGTGCCAGCACCCAGACAGGGGGTTTCTACGAGCAGTACTTC
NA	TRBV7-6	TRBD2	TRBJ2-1	CASSPGLARADEQFF	TGTGCCAGCAGCCCGGGACTAGCGCGGGCCGATGAGCAGTTCTTC
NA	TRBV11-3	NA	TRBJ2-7	CASTDRRKWSSYEQYF	TGTGCCAGCACCGATAGGAGGAAATGGAGCTCCTACGAGCAGTACTTC
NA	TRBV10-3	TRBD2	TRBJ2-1	CAISEGLAGANEQFF	TGTGCCATCAGTGAAGGACTAGCGGGAGCCAATGAGCAGTTCTTC
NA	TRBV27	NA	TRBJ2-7	CASSLSGPGSVRNEQYF	TGTGCCAGCAGTTTATCGGGGCCAGGGTCGGTTCGGAACGAGCAGTACTTC
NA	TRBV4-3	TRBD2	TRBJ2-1	CASSQDRVGSSGPQFF	TGCGCCAGCAGCCAAGATAGGGTGGGGTCTAGCGGCCCTCAGTTCTTC
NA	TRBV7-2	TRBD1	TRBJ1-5	CASSLEQGYQPQHF	TGTGCCAGCAGCTTAGAACAGGGGTACCAGCCCCAGCATTTT
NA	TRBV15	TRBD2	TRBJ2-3	CATSREKPRGFGTDTQYF	TGTGCCACCAGCAGGGAGAAACCGCGGGGGTTCGGAACAGATACGCAGTATTTT
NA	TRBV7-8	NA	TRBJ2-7	CASSLGGRGEQYF	TGTGCCAGCAGCTTAGGGGGTCGGGGAGAGCAGTACTTC
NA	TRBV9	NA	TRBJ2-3	CASSAPGGGLTDTQYF	TGTGCCAGCAGCGCACCTGGAGGCGGACTCACAGATACGCAGTATTTT
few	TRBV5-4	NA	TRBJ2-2	CASRNGQTPLNTGELFF	TGTGCCAGCAGAAACGGACAGACGCCTTTGAACACCGGGGAGCTGTTTTTT
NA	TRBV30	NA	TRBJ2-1	CAWSDRLYNEQFF	TGTGCCTGGTCGGACAGATTATACAATGAGCAGTTCTTC
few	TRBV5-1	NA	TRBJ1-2	CASREGTFYGYTF	TGCGCCAGCAGAGAGGGGACATTCTATGGCTACACCTTC
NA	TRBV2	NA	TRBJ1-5	CASSEFSGSNQPQHF	TGTGCCAGCAGTGAATTTTCGGGGTCAAATCAGCCCCAGCATTTT
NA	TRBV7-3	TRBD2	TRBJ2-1	CASSSGLASEQFF	TGTGCCAGCAGCTCCGGACTAGCTTCTGAGCAGTTCTTC
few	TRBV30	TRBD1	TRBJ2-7	CAWSNEGAHEQYF	TGTGCCTGGAGTAATGAGGGGGCGCACGAGCAGTACTTC
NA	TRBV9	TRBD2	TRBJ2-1	CASSTIAGVREQFF	TGTGCCAGCAGCACCATAGCGGGAGTACGCGAGCAGTTCTTC
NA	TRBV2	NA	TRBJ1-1	CASSVTGAEAFF	TGTGCCAGCAGTGTAACAGGTGCGGAAGCTTTCTTT
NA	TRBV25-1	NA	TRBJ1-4	CASSKGGGNEKLFF	TGTGCCAGCAGTAAGGGGGGGGGAAACGAAAAACTGTTTTTT